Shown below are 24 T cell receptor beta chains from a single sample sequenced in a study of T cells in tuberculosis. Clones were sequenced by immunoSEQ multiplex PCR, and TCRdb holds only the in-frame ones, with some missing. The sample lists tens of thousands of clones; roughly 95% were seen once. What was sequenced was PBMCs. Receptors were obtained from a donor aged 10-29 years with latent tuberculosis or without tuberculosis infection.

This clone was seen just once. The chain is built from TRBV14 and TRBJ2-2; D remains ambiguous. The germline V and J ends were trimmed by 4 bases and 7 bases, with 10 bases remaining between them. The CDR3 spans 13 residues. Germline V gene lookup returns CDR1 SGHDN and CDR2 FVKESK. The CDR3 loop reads CASSLRPGGELFF. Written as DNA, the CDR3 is TGTGCCAGCAGCCTACGACCGGGCGGGGAGCTGTTTTTT.

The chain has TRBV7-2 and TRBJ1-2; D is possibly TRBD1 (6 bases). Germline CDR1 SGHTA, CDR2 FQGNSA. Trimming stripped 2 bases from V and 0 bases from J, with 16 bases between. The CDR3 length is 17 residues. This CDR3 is CASSLRRQGWANYGYTF. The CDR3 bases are TGTGCCAGCAGCTTACGGCGGCAGGGGTGGGCTAACTATGGCTACACCTTC.

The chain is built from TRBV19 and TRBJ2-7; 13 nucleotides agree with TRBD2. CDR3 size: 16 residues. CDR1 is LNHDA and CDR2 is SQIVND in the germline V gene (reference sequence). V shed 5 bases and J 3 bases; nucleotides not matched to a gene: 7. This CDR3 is CASSPPGLAGSYEQYF. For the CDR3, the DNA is TGTGCCAGTAGTCCACCGGGACTAGCGGGAAGCTACGAGCAGTACTTC.

The CDR3 region is CASSPSQRGVGNEQFF. CDR3 nucleotide sequence: TGTGCCAGCTCACCATCGCAGCGGGGGGTCGGCAATGAGCAGTTCTTC. The chain combines TRBV18 with TRBJ2-1; 9 bases are a match to TRBD2. Germline lookup yields CDR1 KGHSH and CDR2 LQKENI. The CDR3 has 16 residues. With V trimmed by 2 bases and J by 6 bases, 8 bases remained unmatched.

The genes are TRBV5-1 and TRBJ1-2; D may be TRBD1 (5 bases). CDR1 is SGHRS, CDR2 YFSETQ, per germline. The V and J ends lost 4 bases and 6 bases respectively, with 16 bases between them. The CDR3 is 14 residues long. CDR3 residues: CASSPDSSGDGYTF. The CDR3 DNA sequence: TGCGCCAGCAGCCCTGACAGCTCGGGGGATGGCTACACCTTC.

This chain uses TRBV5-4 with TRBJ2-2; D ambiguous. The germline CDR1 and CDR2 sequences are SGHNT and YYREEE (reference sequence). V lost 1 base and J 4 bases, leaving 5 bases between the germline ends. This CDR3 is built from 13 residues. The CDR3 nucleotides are TGTGCCAGCAGCTTGATCAGCACCGGGGAGCTGTTTTTT. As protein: CASSLISTGELFF.

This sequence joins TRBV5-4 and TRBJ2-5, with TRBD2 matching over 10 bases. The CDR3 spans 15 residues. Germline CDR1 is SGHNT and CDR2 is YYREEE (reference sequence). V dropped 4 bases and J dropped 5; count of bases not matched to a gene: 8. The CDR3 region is CASSPGGSGGETQYF. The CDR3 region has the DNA TGTGCCAGCAGCCCCGGGGGTAGCGGGGGGGAGACCCAGTACTTC.

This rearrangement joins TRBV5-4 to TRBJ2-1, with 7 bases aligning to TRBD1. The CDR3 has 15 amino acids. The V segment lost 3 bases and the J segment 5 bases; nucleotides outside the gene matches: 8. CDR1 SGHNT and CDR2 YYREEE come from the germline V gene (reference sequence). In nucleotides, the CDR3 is TGTGCCAGCAGCTCCGCCGACAGGGCGAACAATGAGCAGTTCTTC. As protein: CASSSADRANNEQFF.

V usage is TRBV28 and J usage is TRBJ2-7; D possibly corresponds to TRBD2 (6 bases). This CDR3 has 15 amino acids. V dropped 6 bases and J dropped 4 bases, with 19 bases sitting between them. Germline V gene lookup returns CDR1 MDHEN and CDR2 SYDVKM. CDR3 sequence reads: CASRGRAGRLYEQYF. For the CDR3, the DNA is TGTGCCAGCAGGGGCCGGGCGGGAAGGCTGTACGAGCAGTACTTC.

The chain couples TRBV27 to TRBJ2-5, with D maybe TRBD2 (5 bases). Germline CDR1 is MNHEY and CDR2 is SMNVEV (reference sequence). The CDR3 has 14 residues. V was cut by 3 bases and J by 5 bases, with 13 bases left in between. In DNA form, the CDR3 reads TGTGCCAGCAGTTTTACGAGACTAACTGAGACCCAGTACTTC. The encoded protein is CASSFTRLTETQYF.

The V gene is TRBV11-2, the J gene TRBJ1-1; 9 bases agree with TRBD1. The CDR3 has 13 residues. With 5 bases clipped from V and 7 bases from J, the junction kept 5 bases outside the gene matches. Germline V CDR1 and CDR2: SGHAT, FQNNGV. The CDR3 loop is CASSHTGGYEAFF. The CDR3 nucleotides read TGTGCCAGCAGCCACACAGGGGGCTATGAAGCTTTCTTT.

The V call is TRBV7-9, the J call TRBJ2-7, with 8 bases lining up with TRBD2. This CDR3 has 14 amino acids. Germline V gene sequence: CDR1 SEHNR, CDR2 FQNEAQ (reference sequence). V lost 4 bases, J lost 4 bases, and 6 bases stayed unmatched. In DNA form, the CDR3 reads TGTGCCAGCAGCTCCCGGACTAGCAGTTACGAGCAGTACTTC. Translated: CASSSRTSSYEQYF.

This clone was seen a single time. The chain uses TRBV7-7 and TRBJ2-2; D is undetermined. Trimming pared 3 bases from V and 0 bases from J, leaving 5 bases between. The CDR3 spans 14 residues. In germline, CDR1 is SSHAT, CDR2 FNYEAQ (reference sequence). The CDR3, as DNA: TGTGCCAGCAGCTTCGGAGCGAACACCGGGGAGCTGTTTTTT. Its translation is CASSFGANTGELFF.

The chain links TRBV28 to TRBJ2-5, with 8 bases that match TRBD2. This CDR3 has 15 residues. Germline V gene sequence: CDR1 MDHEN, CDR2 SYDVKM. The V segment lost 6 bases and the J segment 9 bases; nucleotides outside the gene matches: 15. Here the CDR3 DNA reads TGTGCCAGCAGGGCGCTCCGGGAGGGCCCGACGGCCCAGTACTTC. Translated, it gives CASRALREGPTAQYF.

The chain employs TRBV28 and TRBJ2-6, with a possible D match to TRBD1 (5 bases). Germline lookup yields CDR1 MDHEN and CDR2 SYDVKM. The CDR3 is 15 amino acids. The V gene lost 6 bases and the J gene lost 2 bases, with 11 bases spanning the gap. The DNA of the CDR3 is TGTGCCAGCAGACCTACAGGACCTGGGGCCAACGTCCTGACTTTC. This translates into CASRPTGPGANVLTF.

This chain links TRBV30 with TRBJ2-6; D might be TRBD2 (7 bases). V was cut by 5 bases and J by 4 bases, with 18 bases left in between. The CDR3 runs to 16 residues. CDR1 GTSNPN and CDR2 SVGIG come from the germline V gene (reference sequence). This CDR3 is CAWVTRGGGGANVLTF. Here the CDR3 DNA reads TGTGCCTGGGTGACAAGGGGGGGAGGAGGGGCCAACGTCCTGACTTTC.

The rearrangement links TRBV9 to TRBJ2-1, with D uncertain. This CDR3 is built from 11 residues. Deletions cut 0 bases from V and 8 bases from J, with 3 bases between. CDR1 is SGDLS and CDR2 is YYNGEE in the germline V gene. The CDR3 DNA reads TGTGCCAGCAGCGTAGCCGATGAGCAGTTCTTC. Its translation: CASSVADEQFF.

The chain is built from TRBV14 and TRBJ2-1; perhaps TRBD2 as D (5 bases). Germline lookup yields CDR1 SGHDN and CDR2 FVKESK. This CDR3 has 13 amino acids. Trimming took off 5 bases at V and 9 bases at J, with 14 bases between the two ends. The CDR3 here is CASSERLASEQFF. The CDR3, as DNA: TGTGCCAGCAGCGAGCGTCTAGCCAGTGAGCAGTTCTTC.

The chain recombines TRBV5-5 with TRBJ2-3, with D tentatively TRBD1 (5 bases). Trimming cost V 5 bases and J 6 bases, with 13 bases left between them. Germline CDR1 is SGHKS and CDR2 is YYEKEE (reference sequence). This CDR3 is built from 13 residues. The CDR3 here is CASSGAAWDTQYF. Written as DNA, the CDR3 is TGTGCCAGCAGTGGGGCCGCATGGGATACGCAGTATTTT.

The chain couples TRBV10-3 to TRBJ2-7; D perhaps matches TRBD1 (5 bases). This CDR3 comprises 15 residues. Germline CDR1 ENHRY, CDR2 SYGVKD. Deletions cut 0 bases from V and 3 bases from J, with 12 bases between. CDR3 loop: CAISESTRGDYEQYF. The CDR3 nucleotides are TGTGCCATCAGTGAGTCTACAAGGGGTGACTACGAGCAGTACTTC.

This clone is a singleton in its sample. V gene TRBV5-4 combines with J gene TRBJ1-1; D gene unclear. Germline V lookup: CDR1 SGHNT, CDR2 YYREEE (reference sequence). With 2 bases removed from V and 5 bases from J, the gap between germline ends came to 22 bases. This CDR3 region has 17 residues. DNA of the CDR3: TGTGCCAGCAGCTTATCGTACACGGGATTCAAAAAGACTGAAGCTTTCTTT. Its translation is CASSLSYTGFKKTEAFF. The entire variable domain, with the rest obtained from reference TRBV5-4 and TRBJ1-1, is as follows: ETGVTQSPTHLIKTRGQQVTLRCSSQSGHNTVSWYQQALGQGPQFIFQYYREEENGRGNFPPRFSGLQFPNYSSELNVNALELDDSALYLCASSLSYTGFKKTEAFFGQGTRLTVV.

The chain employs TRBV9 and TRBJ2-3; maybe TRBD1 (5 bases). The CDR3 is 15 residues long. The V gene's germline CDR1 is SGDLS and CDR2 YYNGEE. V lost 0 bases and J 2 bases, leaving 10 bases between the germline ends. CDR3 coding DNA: TGTGCCAGCAGCGTAGAGGGGCGGCCCACAGATACGCAGTATTTT. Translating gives CASSVEGRPTDTQYF. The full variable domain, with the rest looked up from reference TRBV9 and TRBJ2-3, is DSGVTQTPKHLITATGQRVTLRCSPRSGDLSVYWYQQSLDQGLQFLIQYYNGEERAKGNILERFSAQQFPDLHSELNLSSLELGDSALYFCASSVEGRPTDTQYFGPGTRLTVL.

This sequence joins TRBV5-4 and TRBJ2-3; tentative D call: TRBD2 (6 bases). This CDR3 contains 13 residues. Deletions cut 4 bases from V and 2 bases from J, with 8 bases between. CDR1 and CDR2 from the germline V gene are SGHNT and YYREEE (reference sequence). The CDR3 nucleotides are TGTGCCAGCAGCGGGGACTTCACAGATACGCAGTATTTT. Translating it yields CASSGDFTDTQYF. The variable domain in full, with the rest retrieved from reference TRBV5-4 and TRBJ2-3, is ETGVTQSPTHLIKTRGQQVTLRCSSQSGHNTVSWYQQALGQGPQFIFQYYREEENGRGNFPPRFSGLQFPNYSSELNVNALELDDSALYLCASSGDFTDTQYFGPGTRLTVL.

In DNA form, the CDR3 reads TGTGCCAGCAGCCGACAGGGCCTTAGCACAGATACGCAGTATTTT. Its protein is CASSRQGLSTDTQYF. This chain uses TRBV5-5 with TRBJ2-3; 7 bases fit TRBD1. CDR3 length equals 15 residues. The ends lost 4 bases at V and 0 bases at J; junction bases unmatched: 5. The germline V gene encodes CDR1 SGHKS and CDR2 YYEKEE (reference sequence).